This T cell receptor (beta chain) was retrieved from a study of shared clonotypes between healthy human individuals. General observations from the study: With few donors, the genetic and exposure-history diversity represented was limited. Larger estimated richness was generally seen in naive subsets than in memory subsets.

This CDR3 is built from 15 residues. Germline V CDR1 and CDR2: SGHRS, YFSETQ. After removal of 0 bases from V and 3 bases from J, the junction contained 5 bases not matched to a gene. Naive-designated CD8 cells lacked CD45RO, were positively enriched for CCR7, and omitted terminally differentiated effector memory CD45RA+ cells. All donors qualified as healthy HIV-negative adults and had experienced no recent acute infections or vaccinations. A remark on this clone: Its antigen is not known.

Sorted-subset replicate PCR reactions were performed with around 210 ng DNA, corresponding to roughly 27,000 T cell genomes. Clones were read by immunoSEQ multiplex PCR, and TCRdb kept only the in-frame ones, dropping some. Of nearly 2 million clones listed, less than 95% are singletons. The gene calls are TRBV5-1 and TRBJ1-2, with 7 bases matching TRBD1. The clonotype originates from a man aged 18 to 30 in good health. The specimen sequenced was naive CD8+ T cells sorted from blood. The CDR3 DNA reads as TGCGCCAGCAGCTTGGAAAGCGGGACAGACTATGGCTACACCTTC. Protein: CASSLESGTDYGYTF.